This T cell receptor (beta chain) emerged from a study of beta chain features in type 1 diabetes. Whole-study context: Patient and healthy donor groups were alike in age, gender and cell yields. Taken together, all samples contributed more than 90,000,000 examined sorted cells. Study-wide results and caveats: The naive, central memory and Treg TCRB repertoires looked more alike in patients than they did in healthy donors. Shortening that was moderate but significant affected the TCRB CDR3s of Type 1 diabetes patients in all four CD4+ subsets.

Germline CDR1 MDHEN, CDR2 SYDVKM. The V segment lost 5 bases and the J segment 3 bases; nucleotides outside the gene matches: 7. The CDR3 is 14 amino acids. Concerning this clone: The target antigen is unknown.

As every portion of the isolated RNA was reverse transcribed, the sequencing read expressed TCRB transcripts. TCRdb's copy holds only in-frame clones and misses some; the assay was immunoSEQ multiplex PCR. Here the sample spans about 900,000 clones, 15% to 20% being singletons. Sequenced: naive CD4+ T cells from blood. The J gene is TRBJ2-7, the V gene TRBV28; TRBD1 matches 7 bases. The sequence was collected from a woman between 18 and 29 years old in good health. Here the CDR3 DNA reads TGTGCCAGCAGTCCCGACAGGGTCCGCTACGAGCAGTACTTC. Protein sequence: CASSPDRVRYEQYF.